Following are 14 T cell receptor beta chains from one sample sequenced in a study of early T cells in non-severe SARS-CoV-2 infection. TCRdb processed the 5' RACE reads anew with MiXCR; each CDR3 protein has one entry. Seen here are 30,000 to 45,000 distinct CDR3 sequences, roughly 9.9% observed once, and the top ten hold more than 10%. The sample was whole blood. The receptors were sampled from an adult who was a healthcare worker with PCR-confirmed SARS-CoV-2 infection or an uninfected control (not recorded which).

This clonotype was counted between two and nine times. V and J are TRBV12-3 or TRBV12-4 and TRBJ1-1; D may be TRBD1 (6 bases). The V gene lost 3 bases and the J gene lost 0 bases, with 11 bases spanning the gap. There are 15 residues in the CDR3. CDR3 in DNA: TGTGCCAGCAGTTTCGGGGCAGGGGTGAACACTGAAGCTTTCTTT. Translated: CASSFGAGVNTEAFF.

This sequence joins TRBV5-1 and TRBJ2-5, with D possibly being TRBD2 (5 bases). Trimming pared 0 bases from V and 4 bases from J, leaving 13 bases between. In germline, CDR1 is SGHRS, CDR2 YFSETQ. The CDR3 has 15 amino acids. The CDR3 DNA follows: TGCGCCAGCAGCTTGGAATCCCTAGCTAGAGAGACCCAGTACTTC. Encoded protein: CASSLESLARETQYF.

This clonotype occurred many times. The chain employs TRBV7-6 and TRBJ2-3; 7 bases are shared with TRBD2. Germline V lookup: CDR1 SGHVS, CDR2 FNYEAQ. The CDR3 runs 15 residues. The junction had 6 bases not matched to a gene; V was cut back by 3 bases and J by 3 bases. CDR3 sequence (DNA): TGTGCCAGCAGCTTCGTAGCGGGTAGTACAGATACGCAGTATTTT. It translates to CASSFVAGSTDTQYF.

This clonotype was seen many times. This chain joins TRBV7-8 and TRBJ2-7; D is uncertain. The CDR3 extends over 17 amino acids. The V gene's germline CDR1 is SGHVS and CDR2 FQNEAQ. Trimming took 1 base from V and 1 from J, leaving 17 bases between them. The DNA of the CDR3 is TGTGCCAGCAGCTTAGTTCAAAGAACAGCTGCTTCCTACGAGCAGTACTTC. Protein sequence: CASSLVQRTAASYEQYF.

At least ten counts were recorded for this clonotype. This rearrangement joins TRBV7-3 to TRBJ2-3; D is ambiguous. The CDR3 has 15 residues. Germline-derived CDR1 and CDR2 are SGHTA and FQGTGA. Trimming removed 2 bases at V and 2 bases at J, with 11 bases between. The CDR3 DNA reads as TGTGCCAGCAGCTTATCGGGCCGATACACAGATACGCAGTATTTT. Amino acid sequence: CASSLSGRYTDTQYF. Full variable domain (missing parts from reference TRBV7-3 and TRBJ2-3): GAGVSQTPSNKVTEKGKYVELRCDPISGHTALYWYRQSLGQGPEFLIYFQGTGAADDSGLPNDRFFAVRPEGSVSTLKIQRTERGDSAVYLCASSLSGRYTDTQYFGPGTRLTVL.

This clonotype showed up just a few times. This chain connects TRBV7-2 to TRBJ2-3; D may be TRBD2 (6 bases). This CDR3 has 13 residues. Germline assignment: CDR1 SGHTA and CDR2 FQGNSA. The V gene lost 8 bases and the J gene lost 2 bases, with 11 bases spanning the gap. The CDR3 nucleotides read TGTGCCAGCGGGAGGTCGACCACAGATACGCAGTATTTT. Encoded protein: CASGRSTTDTQYF.

This clonotype showed up many times. J is TRBJ2-7 and V is TRBV20-1, with D tentatively TRBD1 (5 bases). Looked up from germline, CDR1 is DFQATT and CDR2 is SNEGSKA (reference sequence). The length of the CDR3 is 12 residues. V was pared by 1 base and J by 3 bases, with 7 bases between. The CDR3 loop reads CSARGGVYEQYF. The CDR3 DNA sequence: TGCAGTGCTAGAGGGGGCGTCTACGAGCAGTACTTC.

This clonotype was observed at least ten times. The rearrangement links TRBV18 to TRBJ1-2, with 7 nucleotides matching TRBD1. The CDR3 is 15 residues long. Trimming removed 4 bases from V and 0 bases from J; junction bases left unmatched: 5. Germline V gene sequence: CDR1 KGHSH, CDR2 LQKENI. CDR3 sequence: CASSHKQGTNYGYTF. The DNA of the CDR3 is TGTGCCAGCTCACACAAACAGGGGACTAACTATGGCTACACCTTC.

This chain joins TRBV28 and TRBJ2-3; a possible D gene is TRBD2 (6 bases). The CDR3 loop spans 19 amino acids. Germline V gives CDR1 MDHEN, CDR2 SYDVKM. Trimming shortened V by 5 bases and J by 2 bases, and 26 bases separated the two germline ends. CDR3 loop: CASSPFISSAELNTDTQYF. The CDR3 DNA is TGTGCCAGCAGTCCCTTTATTTCTAGCGCCGAACTCAACACAGATACGCAGTATTTT.

This sequence joins TRBV7-3 and TRBJ2-3; 8 bases map to TRBD2. Germline V lookup: CDR1 SGHTA, CDR2 FQGTGA. The CDR3 extends over 19 amino acids. With V trimmed by 3 bases and J by 0 bases, 14 bases remained unmatched. The DNA for the CDR3 is TGTGCCAGCAGCTTTCCCAGCGGGGGCTCTGGAGGGAGCACAGATACGCAGTATTTT. Amino acid sequence: CASSFPSGGSGGSTDTQYF. The entire variable domain, with the rest obtained from reference TRBV7-3 and TRBJ2-3, is as follows: GAGVSQTPSNKVTEKGKYVELRCDPISGHTALYWYRQSLGQGPEFLIYFQGTGAADDSGLPNDRFFAVRPEGSVSTLKIQRTERGDSAVYLCASSFPSGGSGGSTDTQYFGPGTRLTVL.

This clonotype has more than one count but fewer than ten. V is TRBV12-3 or TRBV12-4 and J is TRBJ2-7; TRBD2 agrees at 8 bases. V lost 1 base to trimming and J lost 1 base; unmatched junction nucleotides: 3. This CDR3 has 15 residues. CDR3 DNA: TGTGCCAGCAGTTTAGATTCTAGCGGGTCCTACGAGCAGTACTTC. Its translation: CASSLDSSGSYEQYF.

This clonotype was detected ten times or more. The gene calls are TRBV10-2 and TRBJ1-3; D call uncertain. V was shortened by 0 bases and J by 4 bases, with 7 bases between the two germline ends. The CDR3 consists of 14 residues. Germline CDR1 WSHSY, CDR2 SAAADI. The CDR3 DNA is TGCGCCAGCAGTGAGTCGATTTTGGGAAACACCATATATTTT. Translating it yields CASSESILGNTIYF.

This clonotype was seen repeatedly, ten times or more. The V call is TRBV20-1, the J call TRBJ2-7, with D perhaps matching TRBD1 (5 bases). Trimming shortened V by 2 bases and J by 3 bases, and 20 bases separated the two germline ends. Germline V gene lookup returns CDR1 DFQATT and CDR2 SNEGSKA (reference sequence). The CDR3 runs to 16 residues. The CDR3 DNA sequence: TGCAGTGCTAGACCCCGCACCAGGGCCGACCTCTACGAGCAGTACTTC. Its protein is CSARPRTRADLYEQYF.

This sequence joins TRBV12-3 or TRBV12-4 and TRBJ1-2; D may be TRBD1 (5 bases). Trimming took off 4 bases at V and 8 bases at J, with 11 bases between the two ends. The CDR3 runs to 12 residues. The CDR3 DNA reads TGTGCCAGCAGTTCCCTTCGACAGGGCTACACCTTC. As protein: CASSSLRQGYTF.